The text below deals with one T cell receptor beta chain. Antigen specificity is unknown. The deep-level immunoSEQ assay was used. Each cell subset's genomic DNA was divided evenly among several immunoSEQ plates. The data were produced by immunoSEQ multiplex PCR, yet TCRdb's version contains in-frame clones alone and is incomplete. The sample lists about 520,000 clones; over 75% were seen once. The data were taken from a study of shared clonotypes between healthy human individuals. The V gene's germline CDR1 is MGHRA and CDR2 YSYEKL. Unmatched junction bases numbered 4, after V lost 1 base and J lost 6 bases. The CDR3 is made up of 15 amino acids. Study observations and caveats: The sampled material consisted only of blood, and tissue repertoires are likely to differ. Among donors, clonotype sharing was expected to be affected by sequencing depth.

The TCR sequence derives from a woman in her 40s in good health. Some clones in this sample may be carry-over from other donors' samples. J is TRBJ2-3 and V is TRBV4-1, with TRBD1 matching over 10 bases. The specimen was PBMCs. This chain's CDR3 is CASSQVGQGSDTQYF. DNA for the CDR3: TGCGCCAGCAGCCAAGTGGGACAGGGGTCTGATACGCAGTATTTT.